The 9 T cell receptor beta chains given below trace back to one sample, sequenced in a study of CD8 T cells in Susac syndrome. The RNA input was about 0.5 to 1 ug, and it was reverse transcribed with random hexamers. Each CDR3 protein is one row after TCRdb ran MiXCR on the immunoSEQ multiplex PCR reads. The sample contains some 130,000 distinct CDR3 sequences, around 94% of which appear only once. Sequences were obtained from CD4+ T cells from PBMCs. The receptors come from a human donor with multiple sclerosis.

This chain links TRBV5-1 with TRBJ1-2; tentatively, D is TRBD1 (5 bases). V lost 3 bases and J lost 8, with 29 bases in between. Germline V gene data show CDR1 as SGHRS and CDR2 as YFSETQ. This CDR3 comprises 18 residues. The CDR3: CASSSSEGSRLRLNGYTF. CDR3 sequence (DNA): TGCGCCAGCAGCTCGAGTGAGGGGTCGCGGCTACGTTTAAACGGCTACACCTTC.

This chain links TRBV14 with TRBJ1-1; no definite D call. V dropped 4 bases and J dropped 7 bases, with 10 bases sitting between them. Germline CDR1 SGHDN, CDR2 FVKESK. The CDR3 is 12 amino acids. The CDR3 protein is CASSRNSLEAFF. The CDR3 coding sequence is TGTGCCAGCAGCCGTAACAGTCTTGAAGCTTTCTTT.

The chain employs TRBV4-1 and TRBJ1-1; D is possibly TRBD1 (5 bases). CDR1 is MGHRA and CDR2 is YSYEKL in the germline V gene. This CDR3 has 13 amino acids. The germline V and J ends were trimmed by 4 bases and 4 bases, with 10 bases remaining between them. The CDR3, as DNA: TGCGCCAGCAGCCGAGGGACTTCCACTGAAGCTTTCTTT. Its translation: CASSRGTSTEAFF.

V and J are TRBV19 and TRBJ2-1, with 8 bases that match TRBD2. Germline CDR1 and CDR2: LNHDA and SQIVND (reference sequence). The J segment lost 1 base and the V segment lost 4 bases, leaving 0 bases of the junction unmatched. This CDR3 has 14 amino acids. The CDR3 DNA follows: TGTGCCAGTAGTACGGGGGGGTCCTACAATGAGCAGTTCTTC. Translated, it gives CASSTGGSYNEQFF.

This rearrangement joins TRBV9 to TRBJ2-7; D could derive from TRBD1 or TRBD2 (5 bases each). The germline V gene has CDR1 SGDLS and CDR2 YYNGEE. The CDR3 is 16 amino acids. V gave up 3 bases and J gave up 3 bases, with 19 bases separating them. The DNA of the CDR3 is TGTGCCAGCAGCGGAACTAGGGGCGGAAACTACTACGAGCAGTACTTC. It is translated as CASSGTRGGNYYEQYF.

The genes are TRBV5-8 and TRBJ1-5; D remains ambiguous. Germline V gene sequence: CDR1 SGHTS, CDR2 YDEGEE. The CDR3 totals 13 residues. V was shortened by 4 bases and J by 5 bases, with 10 bases between the two germline ends. CDR3 nucleotides: TGTGCCAGCAGCCGAGGATTCGATCAGCCCCAGCATTTT. This translates into CASSRGFDQPQHF. The full variable domain, rest sourced from reference TRBV5-8 and TRBJ1-5, is EAGVTQSPTHLIKTRGQQATLRCSPISGHTSVYWYQQALGLGLQFLLWYDEGEERNRGNFPPRFSGRQFPNYSSELNVNALELEDSALYLCASSRGFDQPQHFGDGTRLSIL.

V gene TRBV7-2 combines with J gene TRBJ2-7; TRBD2 aligns across 9 bases. V lost 5 bases and J lost 3; bases outside the gene matches: 5. The CDR3 runs 14 residues. CDR1 SGHTA and CDR2 FQGNSA come from the germline V gene. The CDR3 is CASSRSGRSYEQYF. The DNA for the CDR3 is TGTGCCAGCAGCCGTAGCGGGAGAAGCTACGAGCAGTACTTC.

This rearrangement joins TRBV6-4 to TRBJ2-3; a weak D match, TRBD2 (5 bases). The ends were cut back, 0 bases at V and 5 bases at J, with 15 bases in the middle. CDR1 is MRHNA and CDR2 is SNTAGT in the germline V gene. CDR3 length equals 16 residues. The CDR3 nucleotides read TGTGCCAGCAGTGACTCGAAAACAGCGGCACGAGATACGCAGTATTTT. Translating gives CASSDSKTAARDTQYF.

This clonotype was seen a single time. The chain couples TRBV29-1 to TRBJ1-4; possibly TRBD1 for D (6 bases). The V gene's germline CDR1 is SQVTM and CDR2 ANQGSEA. Deletions cut 4 bases from V and 0 bases from J, with 12 bases between. CDR3 length: 15 amino acids. The DNA for the CDR3 is TGCAGCGTTGCAACAGGGAGTACAACTAATGAAAAACTGTTTTTT. Translating it yields CSVATGSTTNEKLFF.